These T cell receptor beta chains were read from a single sample in a study of blood T cells in healthy people across ages. MiXCR, run by TCRdb on the 5' RACE reads, gives a single entry per CDR3 protein. The sample lists 700,000 to 950,000 distinct CDR3 sequences, about 62% occurring once. Sequencing was carried out using blood. The receptors shown here come from a man aged 30 to 39 in good health. CDR3s leave out the opening cysteine and the closing phenylalanine or tryptophan.

j_call v_call cdr3_aa
TRBJ1-1 TRBV12-3/TRBV12-4 ASRRTGNTEAF
TRBJ1-2 TRBV5-6 ASSPFRGSDYGYT
TRBJ2-3 TRBV29-1 SVGGTSGSDTQY
TRBJ2-4 TRBV9 ASSVSGFGNIQY
TRBJ2-1 TRBV5-1 ASSYRGGGNEQF
TRBJ2-7 TRBV4-2 ASSRTAGGPYEQY
TRBJ2-1 TRBV29-1 SVEQASGKYNEQF
TRBJ2-5 TRBV11-1 ASSLITDQETQY
TRBJ2-2 TRBV25-1 ASRPTGSGELF
TRBJ2-1 TRBV20-1 SARGYRNNEQF
TRBJ2-1 TRBV28 ASSSSLSSYNEQF
TRBJ2-3 TRBV20-1 SARGGLAGGPTDTQY
TRBJ2-3 TRBV7-9 ASSLAGGSLSTDTQY
TRBJ2-2 TRBV18 ASSTGSTGELF
TRBJ1-6 TRBV7-9 ASSWTGGSPLH
TRBJ2-3 TRBV29-1 SVDEGGGTDTQY
TRBJ2-5 TRBV29-1 SVRPTGTSGSLYQETQY
TRBJ2-3 TRBV29-1 SAGGGQNIWDTQY
TRBJ1-1 TRBV4-2 ASSRATGGGDTEAF
TRBJ2-1 TRBV6-2/TRBV6-3 ASSYQYNEQF
TRBJ1-5 TRBV4-3 ASSQDPQGVGQPQH
. TRBV6-2/TRBV6-3 ASIQGQITGTSVYEQY
TRBJ2-4 TRBV7-2 ASSLLLIAKNIQY
TRBJ2-3 TRBV2 ASSDFGGLTGDTQY
TRBJ2-5 TRBV29-1 SVVRKETQY
TRBJ2-5 TRBV29-1 SVGTRETQY
TRBJ1-6 TRBV11-2 ASSLAARNLYNSPLH
TRBJ2-1 TRBV29-1 SSSGTSGKNEQF
TRBJ1-4 TRBV20-1 SARTPTNEKLF
TRBJ2-7 TRBV2 ASRRDRTHEQY
TRBJ1-2 TRBV4-3 ASSQELGGYGYT
TRBJ2-7 TRBV10-3 AIGGHQTYEQY
TRBJ2-6 TRBV6-6 ASSYSGGGANALT
TRBJ2-5 TRBV20-1 SAEDRVKKETQY
TRBJ2-5 TRBV7-2 ASSPNSGGWGQETQY
TRBJ2-5 TRBV20-1 SARDGLAGSEQY
TRBJ1-1 TRBV5-5 ASSFEPNTEAF
TRBJ2-1 TRBV7-2 ASSLVSGQGLQNEQF
TRBJ2-6 TRBV29-1 SVGDVSGANVLT
TRBJ2-7 TRBV4-1 ASSQASGRLAEQY
. TRBV2 ASSERPISGTQY
TRBJ1-6 TRBV4-1 ASSQEGLSNSPLH
TRBJ2-7 TRBV7-9 ASSSPGTETYEQY
. TRBV27 ASSPMGQGAYEQY
TRBJ2-7 TRBV3-1 ASSQEVFKESSYEQY
. TRBV20-1 SATPREEQETQY
TRBJ2-5 TRBV7-2 ASSLGWQGETQY
TRBJ2-1 TRBV15 ATSNLPGNEQF
TRBJ2-6 TRBV5-1 ASSASSGANVLT
TRBJ2-4 TRBV7-6 ASSFGLEGPRRNIQY
TRBJ2-1 TRBV5-1 ASSLAVAGNEQF
TRBJ2-7 TRBV5-1 ASSLNEYWGTGPYEQY
TRBJ2-7 TRBV18 ANSPAAGSYEQY
TRBJ1-4 TRBV15 ATSRVGATNEKLF